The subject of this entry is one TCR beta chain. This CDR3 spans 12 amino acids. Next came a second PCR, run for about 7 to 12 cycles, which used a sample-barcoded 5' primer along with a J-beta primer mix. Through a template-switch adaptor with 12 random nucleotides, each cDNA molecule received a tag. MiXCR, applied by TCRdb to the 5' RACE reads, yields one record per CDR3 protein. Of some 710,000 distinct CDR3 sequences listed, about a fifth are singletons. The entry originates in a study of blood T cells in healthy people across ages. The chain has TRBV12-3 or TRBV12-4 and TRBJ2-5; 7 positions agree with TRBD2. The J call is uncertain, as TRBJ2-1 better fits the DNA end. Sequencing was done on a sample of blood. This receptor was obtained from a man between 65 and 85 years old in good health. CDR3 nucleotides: TGTGCCAGCAGGGGGAGCGGGGATGAGCAGTTCTTC. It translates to CASRGSGDEQFF.